The 6 T cell receptor beta chains listed next were all sequenced from one sample in a study of immune characterization of retroperitoneal liposarcoma (dated by TCRdb to between 2018 and 2020). The library was built by means of PCR. The sequencing machine was a NextSeq 500. TCRdb reprocessing: public reads trimmed at Q25 with fastp, clones called with MiXCR, in-frame beta chains kept. Each CDR3 protein gets just one entry, which takes the most common genes and DNA from the rows behind it. This sample lists fewer than 25,000 distinct CDR3 sequences; under 45% were detected once. The ten largest clones represent about 7.8% of the sample. Sequencing was performed on blood. These receptor sequences come from a male donor with retroperitoneal liposarcoma.

The genes are TRBV11-3 and TRBJ2-3; no definite D call. Germline CDR1 reads SGHNT; CDR2 reads YENEEA. Between the trimmed V and J ends, which lost 1 base and 3 bases, there was a span of 2 bases. The CDR3 has 12 amino acids. CDR3 sequence reads: CASSLGTDTQYF. CDR3 nucleotides: TGTGCCAGCAGCTTAGGGACAGATACGCAGTATTTT.

Concerning this clonotype itself: An end of the junction does not agree with germline; a read error may underlie this. The chain couples TRBV7-3 to TRBJ2-1, with 10 nucleotides matching TRBD2. This CDR3 is built from 15 residues. The germline V gene encodes CDR1 SGHTA and CDR2 FQGTGA. The CDR3 is CARSSDGTSDNAQFF. The CDR3 coding sequence is TGTGCCCGCAGTTCGGACGGGACTAGCGACAATGCGCAGTTCTTC.

This clonotype was counted many times. J is TRBJ2-1 and V is TRBV6-4; the D gene is possibly TRBD2 (6 bases). The germline V gene encodes CDR1 MRHNA and CDR2 SNTAGT. V lost 4 bases to trimming and J lost 6 bases, with 16 bases between them. The CDR3 spans 15 residues. The CDR3 sequence: CASSVGGAPANEQFF. The CDR3, as DNA: TGTGCCAGCAGTGTTGGCGGGGCTCCGGCCAATGAGCAGTTCTTC.

This clonotype occurred a few times. The V and J genes are TRBV12-3 or TRBV12-4 and TRBJ2-5, with a possible D match to TRBD1 (5 bases). The J call may not be correct, given that the DNA end is closer to TRBJ2-7. CDR3 length equals 18 residues. As DNA, the CDR3 is TGTGCCAGCAGTTCGCGAACCCACCAGGGAAGCCCTCACTACGAGCAGTACTTC. Its translation: CASSSRTHQGSPHYEQYF.

CDR3 in amino acids: CASGQLKRMNTEAFF. DNA for the CDR3: TGTGCCAGCGGTCAGTTGAAGAGAATGAACACTGAAGCTTTCTTT. V is TRBV27 and J is TRBJ1-1; D gene unclear. This CDR3 is built from 15 residues. V shed 8 bases and J shed 0 bases, with 16 bases lying between them. CDR1 is MNHEY and CDR2 is SMNVEV in the germline V gene (reference sequence).

The chain is built from TRBV5-1 and TRBJ1-1; weak D call: TRBD1 (6 bases). This CDR3 spans 16 amino acids. The V end lost 0 bases, the J end lost 1 base, and 13 bases lay between the germline ends. Germline V gene sequence: CDR1 SGHRS, CDR2 YFSETQ. The CDR3 is CASSLARGASNTEAFF. The CDR3 nucleotides read TGCGCCAGCAGCTTGGCCAGGGGCGCGTCGAACACTGAAGCTTTCTTT. The full variable domain, with the rest looked up from reference TRBV5-1 and TRBJ1-1, is KAGVTQTPRYLIKTRGQQVTLSCSPISGHRSVSWYQQTPGQGLQFLFEYFSETQRNKGNFPGRFSGRQFSNSRSEMNVSTLELGDSALYLCASSLARGASNTEAFFGQGTRLTVV.